The 4 T cell receptor beta chains presented below share a single source sample, sequenced in a study of blood T cell repertoires in COVID-19. Data came from immunoSEQ multiplex PCR; TCRdb stores just in-frame clones and leaves some out. The sample comprises over 120,000 clones, over 80% of which are singletons, and approximately 0.95% rests with the top ten. The sequencing input was peripheral blood. These TCRs come from a woman aged 45 to 65 with acute or convalescent COVID-19.

This clone was seen only once. The chain uses TRBV6-6 and TRBJ1-5; 12 nucleotides line up with TRBD1. V gave up 5 bases and J gave up 8 bases; unmatched junction bases: 10. The germline gives CDR1 MNHNY, CDR2 SVGAGI (reference sequence). The CDR3 is 16 amino acids. CDR3 sequence (DNA): TGTGCCAGCAGTCAGCCGGGACAGGGGGCGGGAAAGCCCCAGCATTTT. It codes for CASSQPGQGAGKPQHF.

The gene calls are TRBV15 and TRBJ2-2, with a tentative D call TRBD2 (6 bases). The V gene lost 0 bases and the J gene lost 1 base, with 9 bases spanning the gap. This CDR3 spans 16 amino acids. Per the germline V gene, CDR1 is LNHNV and CDR2 is YYDKDF (reference sequence). The CDR3 nucleotides read TGTGCCACCAGCAGAGACCGGGGAGGGAACACCGGGGAGCTGTTTTTT. This encodes CATSRDRGGNTGELFF.

This rearrangement joins TRBV11-2 to TRBJ1-5; D is ambiguous. Germline CDR1 SGHAT, CDR2 FQNNGV. The CDR3 has 12 amino acids. Trimming took 2 bases from V and 6 from J, leaving 5 bases between them. The CDR3 sequence is CASSLSGQPQHF. In DNA form, the CDR3 reads TGTGCCAGCAGCTTATCAGGTCAGCCCCAGCATTTT.

The CDR3 DNA sequence: TGTGCCAGCACCAGAGGAAATACTGGAAACACCATATATTTT. Residues: CASTRGNTGNTIYF. The chain combines TRBV6-6 with TRBJ1-3, with unresolved D. Per germline, CDR1 MNHNY and CDR2 SVGAGI (reference sequence). The CDR3 covers 14 residues. Trimming cost V 7 bases and J 2 bases, with 12 bases left between them.